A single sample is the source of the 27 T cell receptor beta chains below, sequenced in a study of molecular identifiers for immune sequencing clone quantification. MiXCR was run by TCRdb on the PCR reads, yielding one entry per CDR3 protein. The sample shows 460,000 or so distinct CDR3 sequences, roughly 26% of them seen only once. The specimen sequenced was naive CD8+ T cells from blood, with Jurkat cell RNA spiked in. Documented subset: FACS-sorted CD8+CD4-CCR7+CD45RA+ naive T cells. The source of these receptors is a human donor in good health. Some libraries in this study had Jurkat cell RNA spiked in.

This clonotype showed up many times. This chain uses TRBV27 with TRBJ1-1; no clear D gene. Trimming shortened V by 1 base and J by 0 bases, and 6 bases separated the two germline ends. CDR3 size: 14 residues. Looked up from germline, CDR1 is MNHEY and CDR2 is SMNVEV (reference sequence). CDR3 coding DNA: TGTGCCAGCAGTTTATTTGGCTTGAACACTGAAGCTTTCTTT. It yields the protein CASSLFGLNTEAFF.

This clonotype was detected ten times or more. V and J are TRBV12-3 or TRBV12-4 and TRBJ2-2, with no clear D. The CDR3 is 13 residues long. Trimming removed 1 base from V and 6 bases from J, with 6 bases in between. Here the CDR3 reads CASSLDGPGELFF. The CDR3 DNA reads TGTGCCAGCAGTTTAGATGGGCCCGGGGAGCTGTTTTTT.

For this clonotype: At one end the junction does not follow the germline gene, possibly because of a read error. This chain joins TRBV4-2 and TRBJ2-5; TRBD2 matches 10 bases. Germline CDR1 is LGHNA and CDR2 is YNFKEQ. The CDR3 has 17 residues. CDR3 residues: CASSQGVTSGPQETHYF. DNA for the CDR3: TGTGCCAGCAGCCAAGGGGTGACTAGCGGGCCTCAAGAGACCCACTACTTC.

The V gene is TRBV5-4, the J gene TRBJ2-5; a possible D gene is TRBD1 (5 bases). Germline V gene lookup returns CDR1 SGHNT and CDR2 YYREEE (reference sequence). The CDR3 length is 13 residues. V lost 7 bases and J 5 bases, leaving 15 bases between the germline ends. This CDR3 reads CASAGSGSETQYF. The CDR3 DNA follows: TGTGCCAGCGCAGGGTCCGGGTCGGAGACCCAGTACTTC.

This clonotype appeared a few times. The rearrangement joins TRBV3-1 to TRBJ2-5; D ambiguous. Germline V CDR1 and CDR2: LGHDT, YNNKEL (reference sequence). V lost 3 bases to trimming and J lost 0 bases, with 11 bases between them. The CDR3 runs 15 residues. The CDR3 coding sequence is TGTGCCAGCAGCCACAGATCTGAGTACCAAGAGACCCAGTACTTC. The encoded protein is CASSHRSEYQETQYF.

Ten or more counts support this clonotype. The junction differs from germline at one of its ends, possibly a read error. This CDR3 is CASSLNADLVVSF. The CDR3 region has the DNA TGTGCCAGCAGTTTAAATGCGGACTTAGTAGTATCATTT. The J gene is TRBJ1-5, the V gene TRBV28; D gene unclear. From germline, CDR1 is MDHEN and CDR2 SYDVKM. CDR3 length equals 13 residues.

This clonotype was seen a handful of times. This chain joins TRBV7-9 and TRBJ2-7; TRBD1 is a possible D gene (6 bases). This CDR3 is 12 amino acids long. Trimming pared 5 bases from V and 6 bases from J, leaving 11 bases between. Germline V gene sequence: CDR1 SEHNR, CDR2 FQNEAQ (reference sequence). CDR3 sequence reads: CASSANRAEQYF. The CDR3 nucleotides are TGTGCCAGCAGCGCCAACAGGGCCGAGCAGTACTTC. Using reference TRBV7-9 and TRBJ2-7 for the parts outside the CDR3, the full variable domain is DTGVSQNPRHKITKRGQNVTFRCDPISEHNRLYWYRQTLGQGPEFLTYFQNEAQLEKSRLLSDRFSAERPKGSFSTLEIQRTEQGDSAMYLCASSANRAEQYFGPGTRLTVT.

This CDR3 is CASSPGTGWPTEAFF. The CDR3 DNA reads as TGTGCCAGCAGCCCCGGGACAGGGTGGCCCACTGAAGCTTTCTTT. This chain joins TRBV5-3 and TRBJ1-1; 9 bases fit TRBD1. TRBV5-3 is placed among ORFs of uncertain function. J lost 4 bases, V lost 8 bases, and 12 bases had no gene match. The CDR3 runs to 15 residues.

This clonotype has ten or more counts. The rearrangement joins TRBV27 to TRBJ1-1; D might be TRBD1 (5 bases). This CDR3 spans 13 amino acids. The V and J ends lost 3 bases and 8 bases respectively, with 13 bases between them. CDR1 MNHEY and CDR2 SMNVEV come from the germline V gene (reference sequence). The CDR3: CASSFVGWGEAFF. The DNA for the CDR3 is TGTGCCAGCAGTTTCGTGGGCTGGGGGGAAGCTTTCTTT.

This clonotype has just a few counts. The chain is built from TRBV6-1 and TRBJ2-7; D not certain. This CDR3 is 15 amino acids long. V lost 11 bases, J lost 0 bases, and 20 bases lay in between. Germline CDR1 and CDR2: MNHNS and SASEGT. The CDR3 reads CAAQSRSLYSYEQYF. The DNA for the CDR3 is TGTGCCGCCCAGAGTCGGTCCCTTTACTCCTACGAGCAGTACTTC.

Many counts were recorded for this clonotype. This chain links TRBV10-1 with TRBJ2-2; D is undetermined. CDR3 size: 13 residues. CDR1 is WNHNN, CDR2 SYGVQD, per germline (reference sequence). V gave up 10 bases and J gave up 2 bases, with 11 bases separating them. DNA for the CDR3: TGCGCCACCAGGACCGGTAACACCGGGGAGCTGTTTTTT. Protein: CATRTGNTGELFF.

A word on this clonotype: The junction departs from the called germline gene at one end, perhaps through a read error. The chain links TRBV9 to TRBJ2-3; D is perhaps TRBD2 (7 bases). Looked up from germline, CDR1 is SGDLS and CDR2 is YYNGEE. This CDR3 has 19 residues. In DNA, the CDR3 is TGTGCCAGCAGCCGGGCTCGCCGGGGGGCCCAAGAGCTCACAGATGCGCAGTATTTT. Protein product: CASSRARRGAQELTDAQYF.

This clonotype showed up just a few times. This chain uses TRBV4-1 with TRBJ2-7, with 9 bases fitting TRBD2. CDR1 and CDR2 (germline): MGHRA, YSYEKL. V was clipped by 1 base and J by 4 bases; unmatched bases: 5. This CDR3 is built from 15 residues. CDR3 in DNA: TGCGCCAGCAGCCAAGCTAGCGGGGTTTTGTACGAGCAGTACTTC. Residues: CASSQASGVLYEQYF.

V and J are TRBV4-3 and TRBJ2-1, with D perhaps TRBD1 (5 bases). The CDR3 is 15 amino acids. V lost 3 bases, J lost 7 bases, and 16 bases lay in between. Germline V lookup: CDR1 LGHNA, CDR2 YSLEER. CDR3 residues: CASSQVVSGRNEQFF. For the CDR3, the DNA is TGCGCCAGCAGCCAGGTCGTGTCAGGGCGGAATGAGCAGTTCTTC.

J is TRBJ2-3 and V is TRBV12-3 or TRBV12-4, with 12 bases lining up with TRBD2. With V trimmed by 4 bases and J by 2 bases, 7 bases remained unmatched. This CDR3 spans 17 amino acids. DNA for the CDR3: TGTGCCAGCAGTTCCGGACTAGCGGGGCCCTACACAGATACGCAGTATTTT. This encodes CASSSGLAGPYTDTQYF.

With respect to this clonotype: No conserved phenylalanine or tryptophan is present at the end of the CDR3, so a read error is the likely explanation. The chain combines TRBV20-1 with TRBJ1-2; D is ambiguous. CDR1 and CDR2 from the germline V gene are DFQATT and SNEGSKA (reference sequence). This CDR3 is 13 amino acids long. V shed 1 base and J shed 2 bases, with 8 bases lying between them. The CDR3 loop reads CSARAQDNYGYTS. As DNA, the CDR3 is TGCAGTGCTAGAGCGCAGGACAACTATGGCTACACCTCC.

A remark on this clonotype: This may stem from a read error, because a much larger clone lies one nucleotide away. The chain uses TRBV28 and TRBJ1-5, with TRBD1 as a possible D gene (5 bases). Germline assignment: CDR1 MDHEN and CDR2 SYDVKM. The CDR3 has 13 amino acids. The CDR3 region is CASSLDRNRPQHF. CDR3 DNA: TGTGCCAGCAGTCTTGACAGAAATCGGCCCCAGCATTTT.

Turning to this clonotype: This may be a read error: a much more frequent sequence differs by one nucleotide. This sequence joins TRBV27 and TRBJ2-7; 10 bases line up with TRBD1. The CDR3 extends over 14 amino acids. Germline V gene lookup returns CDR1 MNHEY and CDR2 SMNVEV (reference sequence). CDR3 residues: CAGSGGDRGNEQYF. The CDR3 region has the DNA TGTGCCGGCAGTGGGGGGGACAGGGGAAACGAGCAGTACTTC.

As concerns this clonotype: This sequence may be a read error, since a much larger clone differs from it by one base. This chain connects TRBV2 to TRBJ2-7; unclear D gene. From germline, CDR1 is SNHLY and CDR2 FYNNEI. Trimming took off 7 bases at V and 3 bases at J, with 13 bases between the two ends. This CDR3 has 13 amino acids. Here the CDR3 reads CASKPAAYYEQYF. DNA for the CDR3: TGTGCCAGCAAACCGGCAGCGTACTACGAGCAGTACTTC.

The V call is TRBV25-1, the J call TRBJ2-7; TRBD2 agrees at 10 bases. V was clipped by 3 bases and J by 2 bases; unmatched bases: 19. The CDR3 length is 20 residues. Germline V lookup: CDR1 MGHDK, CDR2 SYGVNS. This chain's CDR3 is CASSESPGIAGGPRAYEQYF. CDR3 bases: TGTGCCAGCAGTGAGTCGCCGGGGATAGCGGGAGGCCCAAGAGCCTACGAGCAGTACTTC.

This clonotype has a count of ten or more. The CDR3 DNA sequence: TGCGCCAGCAGCCAAGAACAGGGACTCTCCTACGAGCAGTACTTC. Its translation: CASSQEQGLSYEQYF. The chain combines TRBV4-1 with TRBJ2-7; perhaps D is TRBD1 or TRBD2 (6 bases each). The CDR3 totals 15 residues. The germline V gene has CDR1 MGHRA and CDR2 YSYEKL. The ends were cut back, 0 bases at V and 0 bases at J, with 9 bases in the middle.

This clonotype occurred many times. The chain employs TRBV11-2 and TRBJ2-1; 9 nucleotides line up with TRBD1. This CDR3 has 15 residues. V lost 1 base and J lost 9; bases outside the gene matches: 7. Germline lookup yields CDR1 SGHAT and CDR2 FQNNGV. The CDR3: CASSLVGQGMSEQFF. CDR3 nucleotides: TGTGCCAGCAGCTTAGTCGGACAGGGGATGTCTGAGCAGTTCTTC.

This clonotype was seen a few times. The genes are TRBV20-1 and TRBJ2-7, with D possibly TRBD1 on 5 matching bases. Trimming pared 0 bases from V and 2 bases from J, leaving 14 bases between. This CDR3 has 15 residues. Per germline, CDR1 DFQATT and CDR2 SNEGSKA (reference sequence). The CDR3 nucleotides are TGCAGTGCTAGAGAGAAGACAGAAGCTCCCTACGAGCAGTACTTC. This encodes CSAREKTEAPYEQYF.

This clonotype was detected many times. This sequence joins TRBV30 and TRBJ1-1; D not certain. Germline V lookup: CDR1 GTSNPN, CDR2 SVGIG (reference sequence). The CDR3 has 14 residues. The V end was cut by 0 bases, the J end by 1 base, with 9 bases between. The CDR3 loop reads CAWSVEQTNTEAFF. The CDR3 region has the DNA TGTGCCTGGAGTGTAGAACAGACGAACACTGAAGCTTTCTTT.

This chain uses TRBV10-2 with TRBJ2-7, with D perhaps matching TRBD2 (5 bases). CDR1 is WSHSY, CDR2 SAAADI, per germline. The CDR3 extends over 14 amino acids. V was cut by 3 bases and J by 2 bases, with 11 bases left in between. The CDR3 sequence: CASSDLPGTYEQYF. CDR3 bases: TGCGCCAGCAGTGATTTGCCGGGGACCTACGAGCAGTACTTC.

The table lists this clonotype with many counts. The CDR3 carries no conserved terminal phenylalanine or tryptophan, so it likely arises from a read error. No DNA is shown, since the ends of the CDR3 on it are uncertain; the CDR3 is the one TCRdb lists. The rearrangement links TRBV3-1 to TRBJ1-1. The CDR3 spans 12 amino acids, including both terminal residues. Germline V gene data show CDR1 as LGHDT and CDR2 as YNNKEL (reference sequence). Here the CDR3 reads CASSQDGVFLII.

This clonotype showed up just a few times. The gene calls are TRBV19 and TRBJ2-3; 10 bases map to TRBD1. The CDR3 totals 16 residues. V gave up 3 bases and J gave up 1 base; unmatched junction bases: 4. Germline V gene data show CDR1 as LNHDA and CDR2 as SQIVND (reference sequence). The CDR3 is CASSMTGGTGTDTQYF. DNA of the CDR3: TGTGCCAGTAGTATGACAGGGGGCACGGGCACAGATACGCAGTATTTT. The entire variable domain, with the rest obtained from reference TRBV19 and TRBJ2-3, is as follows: DGGITQSPKYLFRKEGQNVTLSCEQNLNHDAMYWYRQDPGQGLRLIYYSQIVNDFQKGDIAEGYSVSREKKESFPLTVTSAQKNPTAFYLCASSMTGGTGTDTQYFGPGTRLTVL.